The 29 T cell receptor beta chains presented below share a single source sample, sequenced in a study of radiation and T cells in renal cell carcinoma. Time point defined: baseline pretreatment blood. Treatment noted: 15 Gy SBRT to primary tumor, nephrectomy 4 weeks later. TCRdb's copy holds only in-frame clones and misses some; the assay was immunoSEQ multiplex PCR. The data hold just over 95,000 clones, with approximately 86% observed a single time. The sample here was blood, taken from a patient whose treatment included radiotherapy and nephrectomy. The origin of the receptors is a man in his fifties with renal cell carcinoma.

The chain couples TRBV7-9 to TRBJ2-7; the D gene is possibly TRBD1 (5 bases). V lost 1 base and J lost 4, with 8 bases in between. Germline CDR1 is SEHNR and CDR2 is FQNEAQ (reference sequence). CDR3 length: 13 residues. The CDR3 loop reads CASSLVGVYEQYF. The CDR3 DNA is TGTGCCAGCAGCTTAGTAGGGGTTTACGAGCAGTACTTC.

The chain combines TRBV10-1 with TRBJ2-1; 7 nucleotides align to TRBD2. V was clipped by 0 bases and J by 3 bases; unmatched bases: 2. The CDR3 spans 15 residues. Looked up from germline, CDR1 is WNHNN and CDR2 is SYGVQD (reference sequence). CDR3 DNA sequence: TGCGCCAGCAGTGAGTCTGCTAGCGGCTACAATGAGCAGTTCTTC. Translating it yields CASSESASGYNEQFF.

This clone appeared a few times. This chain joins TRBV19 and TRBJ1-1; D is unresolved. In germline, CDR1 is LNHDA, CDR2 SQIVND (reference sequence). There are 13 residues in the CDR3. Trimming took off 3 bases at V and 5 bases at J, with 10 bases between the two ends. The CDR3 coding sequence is TGTGCCAGTAGTATGAAGGACGATACTGAAGCTTTCTTT. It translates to CASSMKDDTEAFF.

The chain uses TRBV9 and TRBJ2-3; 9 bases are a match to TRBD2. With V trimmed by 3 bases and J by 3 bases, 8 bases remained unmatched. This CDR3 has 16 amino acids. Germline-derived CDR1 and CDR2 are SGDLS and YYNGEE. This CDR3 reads CASSALFSGSTDTQYF. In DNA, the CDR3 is TGTGCCAGCAGCGCTTTATTTAGCGGGAGTACAGATACGCAGTATTTT.

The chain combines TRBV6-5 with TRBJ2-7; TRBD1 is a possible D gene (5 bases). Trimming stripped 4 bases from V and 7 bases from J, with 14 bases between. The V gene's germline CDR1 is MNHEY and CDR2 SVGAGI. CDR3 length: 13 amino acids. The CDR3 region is CASSFQSWTEQYF. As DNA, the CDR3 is TGTGCCAGCAGTTTTCAATCCTGGACAGAGCAGTACTTC.

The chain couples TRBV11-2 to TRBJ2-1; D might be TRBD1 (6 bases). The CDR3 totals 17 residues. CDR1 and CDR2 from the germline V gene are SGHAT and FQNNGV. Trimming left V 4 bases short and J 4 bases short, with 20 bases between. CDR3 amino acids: CASSYPTGGIGYNEQFF. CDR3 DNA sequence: TGTGCCAGCAGCTACCCGACAGGTGGGATCGGGTACAATGAGCAGTTCTTC.

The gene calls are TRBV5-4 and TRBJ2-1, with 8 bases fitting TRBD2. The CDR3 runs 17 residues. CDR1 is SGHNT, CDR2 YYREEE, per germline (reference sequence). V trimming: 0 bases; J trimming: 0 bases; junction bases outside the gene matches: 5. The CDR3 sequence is CASSLGTGGISYNEQFF. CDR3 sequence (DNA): TGTGCCAGCAGCTTGGGGACGGGAGGGATCTCCTACAATGAGCAGTTCTTC. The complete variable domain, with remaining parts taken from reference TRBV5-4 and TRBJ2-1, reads ETGVTQSPTHLIKTRGQQVTLRCSSQSGHNTVSWYQQALGQGPQFIFQYYREEENGRGNFPPRFSGLQFPNYSSELNVNALELDDSALYLCASSLGTGGISYNEQFFGPGTRLTVL.

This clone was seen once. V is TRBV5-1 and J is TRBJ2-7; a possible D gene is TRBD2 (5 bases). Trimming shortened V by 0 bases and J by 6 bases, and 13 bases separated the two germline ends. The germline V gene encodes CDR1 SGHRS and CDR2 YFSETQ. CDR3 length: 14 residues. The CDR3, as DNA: TGCGCCAGCAGCTTGGAGCGGCAGACATCCGAGCAGTACTTC. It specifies CASSLERQTSEQYF.

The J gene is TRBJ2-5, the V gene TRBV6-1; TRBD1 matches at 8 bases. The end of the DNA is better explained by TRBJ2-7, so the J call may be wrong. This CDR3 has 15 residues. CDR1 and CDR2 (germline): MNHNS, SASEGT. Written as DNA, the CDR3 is TGTGCCAGCAGTGCCGGCCGGACAGGGAGGTACGAGCAGTACTTC. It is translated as CASSAGRTGRYEQYF.

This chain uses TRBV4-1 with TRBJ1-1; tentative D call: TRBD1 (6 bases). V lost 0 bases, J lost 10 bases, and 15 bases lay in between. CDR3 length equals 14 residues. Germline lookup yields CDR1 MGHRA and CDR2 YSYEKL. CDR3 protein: CASSQDRAGQGAFF. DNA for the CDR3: TGCGCCAGCAGCCAAGATCGGGCGGGACAAGGAGCTTTCTTT.

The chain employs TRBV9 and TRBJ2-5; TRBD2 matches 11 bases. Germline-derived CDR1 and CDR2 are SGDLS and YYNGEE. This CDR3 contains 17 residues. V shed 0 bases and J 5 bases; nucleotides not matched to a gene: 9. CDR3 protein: CASSVASSGGARETQYF. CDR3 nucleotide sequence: TGTGCCAGCAGCGTAGCGAGTAGCGGGGGGGCCCGGGAGACCCAGTACTTC.

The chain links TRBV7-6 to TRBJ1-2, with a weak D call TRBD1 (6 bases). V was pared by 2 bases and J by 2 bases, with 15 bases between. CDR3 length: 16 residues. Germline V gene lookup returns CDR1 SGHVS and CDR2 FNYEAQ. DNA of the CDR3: TGTGCCAGCAGCTTACAGTTTGGGGGGCGCAACTATGGCTACACCTTC. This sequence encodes CASSLQFGGRNYGYTF.

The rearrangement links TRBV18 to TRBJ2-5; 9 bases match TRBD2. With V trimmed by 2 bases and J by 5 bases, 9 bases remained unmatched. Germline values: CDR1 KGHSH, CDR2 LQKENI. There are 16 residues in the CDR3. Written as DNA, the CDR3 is TGTGCCAGCTCACCAATAGGACTAGCGAGGCCGGAGACCCAGTACTTC. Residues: CASSPIGLARPETQYF.

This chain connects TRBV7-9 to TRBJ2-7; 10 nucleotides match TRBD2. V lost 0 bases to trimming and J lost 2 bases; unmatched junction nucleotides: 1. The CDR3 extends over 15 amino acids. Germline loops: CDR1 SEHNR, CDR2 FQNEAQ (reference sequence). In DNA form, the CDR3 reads TGTGCCAGCAGCTTAGCTAGCGGGGGGCCCTACGAGCAGTACTTC. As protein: CASSLASGGPYEQYF.

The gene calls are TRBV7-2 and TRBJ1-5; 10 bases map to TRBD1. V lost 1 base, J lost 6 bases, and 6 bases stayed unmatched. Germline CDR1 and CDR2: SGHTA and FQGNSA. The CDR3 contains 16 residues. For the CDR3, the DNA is TGTGCCAGCAGCTTAGTTGGGACAGGGGACTCTCAGCCCCAGCATTTT. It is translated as CASSLVGTGDSQPQHF.

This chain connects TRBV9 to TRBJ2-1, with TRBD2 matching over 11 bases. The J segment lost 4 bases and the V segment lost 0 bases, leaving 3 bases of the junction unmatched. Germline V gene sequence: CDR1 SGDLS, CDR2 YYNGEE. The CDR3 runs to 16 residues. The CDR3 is CASSVVAGGLYNEQFF. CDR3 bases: TGTGCCAGCAGCGTAGTAGCGGGAGGGCTATACAATGAGCAGTTCTTC.

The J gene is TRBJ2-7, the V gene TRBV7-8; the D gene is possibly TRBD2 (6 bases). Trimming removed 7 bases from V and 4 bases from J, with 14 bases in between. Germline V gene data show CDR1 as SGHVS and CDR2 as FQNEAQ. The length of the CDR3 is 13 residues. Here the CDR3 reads CASTLGGNYEQYF. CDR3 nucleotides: TGTGCCAGCACCCTGGGAGGAAATTACGAGCAGTACTTC.

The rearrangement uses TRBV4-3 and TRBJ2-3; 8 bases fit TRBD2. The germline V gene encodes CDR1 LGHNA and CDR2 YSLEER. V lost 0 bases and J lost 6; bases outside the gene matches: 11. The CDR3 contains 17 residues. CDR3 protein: CASSQDRVGGAPDTQYF. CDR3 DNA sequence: TGCGCCAGCAGCCAAGATCGAGTCGGGGGGGCGCCGGATACGCAGTATTTT.

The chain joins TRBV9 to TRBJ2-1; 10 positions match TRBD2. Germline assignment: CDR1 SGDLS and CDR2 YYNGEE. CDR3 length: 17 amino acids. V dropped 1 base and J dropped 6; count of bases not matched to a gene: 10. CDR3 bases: TGTGCCAGCAGCGTACTGGCGCTAGCGGGAGTTGGCAATGAGCAGTTCTTC. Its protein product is CASSVLALAGVGNEQFF.

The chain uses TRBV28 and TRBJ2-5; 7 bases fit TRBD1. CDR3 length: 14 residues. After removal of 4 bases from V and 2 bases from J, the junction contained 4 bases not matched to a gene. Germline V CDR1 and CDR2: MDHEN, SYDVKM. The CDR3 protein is CASSSPGQQETQYF. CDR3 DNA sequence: TGTGCCAGCAGTTCGCCGGGACAGCAAGAGACCCAGTACTTC.

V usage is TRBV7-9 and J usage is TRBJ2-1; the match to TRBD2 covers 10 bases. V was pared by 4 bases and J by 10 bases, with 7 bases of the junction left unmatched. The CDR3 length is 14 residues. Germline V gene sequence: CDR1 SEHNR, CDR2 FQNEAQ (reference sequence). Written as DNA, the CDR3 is TGTGCCAGCAGCTCTAGCGGGAGAGCAGGGGAGCAGTTCTTC. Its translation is CASSSSGRAGEQFF.

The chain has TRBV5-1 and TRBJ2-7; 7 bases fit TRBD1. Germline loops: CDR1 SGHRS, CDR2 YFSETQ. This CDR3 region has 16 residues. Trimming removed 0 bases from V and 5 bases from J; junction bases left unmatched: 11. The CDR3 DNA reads TGCGCCAGCAGCTTGGGAGGGACAGAAATTTCGGACGAGCAGTACTTC. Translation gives CASSLGGTEISDEQYF.

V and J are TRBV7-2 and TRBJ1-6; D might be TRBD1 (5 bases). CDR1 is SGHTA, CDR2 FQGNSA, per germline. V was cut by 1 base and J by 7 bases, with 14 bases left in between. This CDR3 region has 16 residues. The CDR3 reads CASSLGRAGWNSPLHF. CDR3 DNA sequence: TGTGCCAGCAGCTTAGGTCGGGCAGGGTGGAATTCACCCCTCCACTTT.

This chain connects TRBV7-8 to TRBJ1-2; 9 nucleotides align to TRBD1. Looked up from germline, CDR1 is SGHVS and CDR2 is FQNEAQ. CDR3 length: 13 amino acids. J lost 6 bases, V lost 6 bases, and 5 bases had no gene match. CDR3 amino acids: CASSEDRGHGYTF. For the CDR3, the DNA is TGTGCCAGCAGTGAGGACAGGGGTCATGGCTACACCTTC.

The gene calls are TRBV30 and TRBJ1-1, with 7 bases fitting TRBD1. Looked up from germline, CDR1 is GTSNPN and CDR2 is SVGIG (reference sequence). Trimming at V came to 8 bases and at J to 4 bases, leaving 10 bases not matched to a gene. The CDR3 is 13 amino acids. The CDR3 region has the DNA TGTGCCGGCAAACGACAGGGAATCACTGAAGCTTTCTTT. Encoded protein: CAGKRQGITEAFF. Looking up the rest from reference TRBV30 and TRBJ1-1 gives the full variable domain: SQTIHQWPATLVQPVGSPLSLECTVEGTSNPNLYWYRQAAGRGLQLLFYSVGIGQISSEVPQNLSASRPQDRQFILSSKKLLLSDSGFYLCAGKRQGITEAFFGQGTRLTVV.

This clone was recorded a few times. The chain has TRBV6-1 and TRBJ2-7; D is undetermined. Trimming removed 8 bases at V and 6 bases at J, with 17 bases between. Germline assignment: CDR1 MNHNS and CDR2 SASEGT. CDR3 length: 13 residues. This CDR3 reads CASQSRQAAEQYF. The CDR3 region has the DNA TGTGCCAGCCAGTCCAGGCAGGCGGCCGAGCAGTACTTC.

The CDR3 bases are TGTGCCAGCTCCGGGACAGGATCCCACGAGCAGTACTTC. Translation gives CASSGTGSHEQYF. V usage is TRBV18 and J usage is TRBJ2-7; 8 bases agree with TRBD1. There are 13 residues in the CDR3. Germline trimming cut 6 bases from V and 5 bases from J; bases unmatched to any gene: 6. CDR1 and CDR2 (germline): KGHSH, LQKENI. Supplemented by reference TRBV18 and TRBJ2-7, the full variable domain reads NAGVMQNPRHLVRRRGQEARLRCSPMKGHSHVYWYRQLPEEGLKFMVYLQKENIIDESGMPKERFSAEFPKEGPSILRIQQVVRGDSAAYFCASSGTGSHEQYFGPGTRLTVT.

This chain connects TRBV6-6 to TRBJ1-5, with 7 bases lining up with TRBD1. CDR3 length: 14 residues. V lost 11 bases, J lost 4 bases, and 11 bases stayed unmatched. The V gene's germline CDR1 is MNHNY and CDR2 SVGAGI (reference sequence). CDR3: CACQSGTENQPQHF. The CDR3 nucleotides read TGTGCCTGCCAGTCCGGGACAGAAAATCAGCCCCAGCATTTT.

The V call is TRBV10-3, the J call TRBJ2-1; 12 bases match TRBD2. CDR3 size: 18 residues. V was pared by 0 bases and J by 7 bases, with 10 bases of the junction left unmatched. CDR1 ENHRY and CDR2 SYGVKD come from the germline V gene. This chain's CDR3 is CAISESSPSGRVGNEQFF. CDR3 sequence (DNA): TGTGCCATCAGTGAGTCGAGTCCTAGCGGGAGGGTGGGGAATGAGCAGTTCTTC.